These 27 T cell receptor beta chains were sequenced from one sample in a study of cytomegalovirus exposure and HLA in healthy donors. The PCR contained 60 Vbeta and 13 Jbeta primers. Profiling relied on immunoSEQ multiplex PCR, and the TCRdb table lists in-frame clones only, not all of them. The table shows fewer than 200,000 clones, with 84% occurring only once. The sequencing sample was made of PBMCs. Receptor source: a man aged 25-45 years in good health and CMV-seronegative.

This sequence joins TRBV13 and TRBJ2-1; 7 bases line up with TRBD2. The CDR3 length is 18 residues. Germline V lookup: CDR1 PRHDT, CDR2 FYEKMQ (reference sequence). V was pared by 5 bases and J by 6 bases, with 19 bases of the junction left unmatched. CDR3 nucleotides: TGTGCCAGCAGCCAGGAGGGGTTCGGGAGGCGTGATGGCAATGAGCAGTTCTTC. Its translation is CASSQEGFGRRDGNEQFF.

This clone was picked up a small number of times. V and J are TRBV5-5 and TRBJ1-5; TRBD1 aligns across 9 bases. The CDR3 sequence is 17 residues long. Germline lookup yields CDR1 SGHKS and CDR2 YYEKEE (reference sequence). V lost 4 bases, J lost 2 bases, and 10 bases stayed unmatched. The CDR3 DNA is TGTGCCAGCAGCGCCGGAGGGACAGGGTTGGGCAATCAGCCCCAGCATTTT. This codes for CASSAGGTGLGNQPQHF.

The genes are TRBV18 and TRBJ2-1; 9 bases align to TRBD2. This CDR3 spans 14 amino acids. The junction had 10 bases not matched to a gene; V was cut back by 9 bases and J by 7 bases. Germline CDR1 KGHSH, CDR2 LQKENI. The CDR3 spells CARPGLALGNEQFF. The CDR3 DNA reads as TGTGCCAGGCCGGGACTAGCTCTGGGGAATGAGCAGTTCTTC.

V and J are TRBV11-2 and TRBJ2-5, with 10 bases identical to TRBD2. Germline V lookup: CDR1 SGHAT, CDR2 FQNNGV. CDR3 size: 14 residues. V was clipped by 1 base and J by 11 bases; unmatched bases: 7. CDR3 sequence reads: CASSLVASGGEQYF. The CDR3 nucleotides read TGTGCCAGCAGCTTAGTTGCTAGCGGGGGAGAGCAGTACTTC.

The V gene is TRBV30, the J gene TRBJ2-1; TRBD2 agrees at 12 bases. Germline V gene lookup returns CDR1 GTSNPN and CDR2 SVGIG (reference sequence). The CDR3 loop spans 14 amino acids. J was trimmed by 8 bases and V by 1 base; bases with no gene match: 3. This CDR3 reads CAWSGLAGVDEQFF. CDR3 DNA sequence: TGTGCCTGGAGTGGACTAGCGGGAGTGGATGAGCAGTTCTTC.

The chain employs TRBV28 and TRBJ2-5; a weak D match, TRBD2 (6 bases). Germline V gene lookup returns CDR1 MDHEN and CDR2 SYDVKM. The CDR3 loop spans 15 amino acids. V was trimmed by 6 bases and J by 7 bases, leaving 21 bases between them. This chain's CDR3 is CASSLTGEDTGTQYF. Written as DNA, the CDR3 is TGTGCCAGCAGCCTAACGGGGGAAGATACAGGGACCCAGTACTTC.

This clone was recorded a few times. The chain combines TRBV6-1 with TRBJ1-2; the match to TRBD1 covers 7 bases. V gave up 8 bases and J gave up 7 bases; unmatched junction bases: 4. CDR1 and CDR2 (germline): MNHNS, SASEGT. The CDR3 contains 11 residues. The CDR3: CASARQGGYTF. DNA for the CDR3: TGTGCCAGCGCTAGACAGGGTGGCTACACCTTC.

V gene TRBV2 combines with J gene TRBJ2-3, with D unclear. V was shortened by 3 bases and J by 2 bases, with 6 bases between the two germline ends. The CDR3 has 13 amino acids. CDR1 is SNHLY and CDR2 is FYNNEI in the germline V gene. The CDR3 DNA reads as TGTGCCAGCAGTGAGCGGTACACAGATACGCAGTATTTT. It specifies CASSERYTDTQYF.

The sample holds a few counts of this clone. The chain employs TRBV19 and TRBJ1-4; 9 nucleotides agree with TRBD1. This CDR3 comprises 17 residues. V dropped 5 bases and J dropped 8; count of bases not matched to a gene: 15. Looked up from germline, CDR1 is LNHDA and CDR2 is SQIVND (reference sequence). This chain's CDR3 is CASSSPGQGTAREKLFF. The DNA of the CDR3 is TGTGCCAGTAGTTCACCGGGACAGGGCACCGCGCGGGAAAAACTGTTTTTT.

In this sample, this clone turned up a few times. Germline and junction disagree at one end, which may indicate a read error. V usage is TRBV19 and J usage is TRBJ1-2; 9 positions agree with TRBD1. Germline CDR1 and CDR2: LNHDA and SQIVND (reference sequence). The length of the CDR3 is 14 residues. CDR3 region: CASSRQGGNSGYTF. CDR3 nucleotide sequence: TGTGCCAGTAGTAGACAGGGGGGGAACTCTGGCTACACCTTC. Full variable domain (missing parts from reference TRBV19 and TRBJ1-2): DGGITQSPKYLFRKEGQNVTLSCEQNLNHDAMYWYRQDPGQGLRLIYYSQIVNDFQKGDIAEGYSVSREKKESFPLTVTSAQKNPTAFYLCASSRQGGNSGYTFGSGTRLTVV.

The V gene is TRBV12-5, the J gene TRBJ2-5, with D unresolved. The ends were cut back, 8 bases at V and 5 bases at J, with 9 bases in the middle. The CDR3 extends over 11 amino acids. In germline, CDR1 is LGHNT, CDR2 FRNRAP. CDR3 bases: TGTGCTAGTTCGCTGGAGGAGACCCAGTACTTC. Protein product: CASSLEETQYF.

This clone was counted a few times. The chain links TRBV2 to TRBJ2-5, with a possible D match to TRBD1 (5 bases). Germline CDR1 SNHLY, CDR2 FYNNEI. V lost 2 bases and J lost 7, with 8 bases in between. The CDR3 covers 12 residues. CDR3: CASSEMGRTQYF. The DNA for the CDR3 is TGTGCCAGCAGTGAAATGGGGCGGACCCAGTACTTC.

Written as DNA, the CDR3 is TGTGCCAGCAGCTTGGACAGGAATGGAAACACCATATATTTT. Protein sequence: CASSLDRNGNTIYF. J is TRBJ1-3 and V is TRBV7-3; TRBD1 agrees at 7 bases. J lost 3 bases, V lost 3 bases, and 2 bases had no gene match. The CDR3 sequence is 14 residues long. Germline CDR1 reads SGHTA; CDR2 reads FQGTGA.

The chain is built from TRBV7-9 and TRBJ2-5, with TRBD1 as a possible D gene (6 bases). There are 18 residues in the CDR3. Germline-derived CDR1 and CDR2 are SEHNR and FQNEAQ (reference sequence). V gave up 5 bases and J gave up 3 bases, with 25 bases separating them. In DNA, the CDR3 is TGTGCCAGCAGCAAGAAGCAGGGGCTACTAGGTGGCGAAGAGACCCAGTACTTC. Translating gives CASSKKQGLLGGEETQYF.

The chain employs TRBV9 and TRBJ2-7; 7 nucleotides align to TRBD1. CDR1 and CDR2 (germline): SGDLS, YYNGEE. CDR3 size: 14 residues. The V segment lost 4 bases and the J segment 7 bases; nucleotides outside the gene matches: 11. For the CDR3, the DNA is TGTGCCAGCAGCTCAGGGACAGTCAAAACGGAGCAGTACTTC. Translating it yields CASSSGTVKTEQYF.

Notes on this clone: This may be a read error, as it is one base from a much larger clone. The genes are TRBV4-1 and TRBJ2-3, with 9 bases identical to TRBD2. After removal of 0 bases from V and 2 bases from J, the junction contained 3 bases not matched to a gene. The CDR3 contains 16 residues. The germline gives CDR1 MGHRA, CDR2 YSYEKL. CDR3 in amino acids: CASSQDRGGATDTQYF. The CDR3 region has the DNA TGCGCCAGCAGCCAAGATCGCGGGGGGGCCACAGATACGCAGTATTTT.

The chain combines TRBV28 with TRBJ1-6; the D gene is possibly TRBD1 (5 bases). Germline CDR1 MDHEN, CDR2 SYDVKM. CDR3 length: 16 residues. Between the trimmed V and J ends, which lost 5 bases and 4 bases, there was a span of 15 bases. CDR3 loop: CASSVRGGGYNSPLHF. In nucleotides, the CDR3 is TGTGCCAGCAGTGTCCGGGGGGGTGGTTATAATTCACCCCTCCACTTT.

V usage is TRBV7-3 and J usage is TRBJ1-1; 7 bases match TRBD1. Germline V CDR1 and CDR2: SGHTA, FQGTGA. The CDR3 contains 14 residues. V dropped 1 base and J dropped 5; count of bases not matched to a gene: 4. As DNA, the CDR3 is TGTGCCAGCAGCTTAAGGTCAGGGGGGACTGAAGCTTTCTTT. Translating it yields CASSLRSGGTEAFF.

The chain links TRBV25-1 to TRBJ2-1; 8 positions agree with TRBD1. After removal of 5 bases from V and 8 bases from J, the junction contained 11 bases not matched to a gene. Looked up from germline, CDR1 is MGHDK and CDR2 is SYGVNS. The CDR3 has 15 residues. The CDR3 spells CASSRLDRGGDEQFF. CDR3 nucleotide sequence: TGTGCCAGCAGTCGCCTTGACAGGGGAGGCGATGAGCAGTTCTTC.

The chain employs TRBV6-5 and TRBJ2-7; a possible D gene is TRBD1 (5 bases). The germline V gene has CDR1 MNHEY and CDR2 SVGAGI. This CDR3 is built from 13 residues. V gave up 6 bases and J gave up 2 bases, with 11 bases separating them. CDR3 protein: CASRLTATYEQYF. The CDR3 bases are TGTGCCAGCAGACTGACAGCTACCTACGAGCAGTACTTC.

This clone appeared a single time. CDR3 loop: CASSPPVRGSKETQYF. The CDR3 nucleotides read TGTGCCAGCAGCCCGCCTGTCCGAGGGTCGAAAGAGACCCAGTACTTC. The rearrangement links TRBV11-2 to TRBJ2-5, with a tentative D call TRBD2 (5 bases). V was cut by 5 bases and J by 3 bases, with 19 bases left in between. The CDR3 has 16 residues. The germline gives CDR1 SGHAT, CDR2 FQNNGV. The whole variable domain, remainder taken from reference TRBV11-2 and TRBJ2-5, is EAGVAQSPRYKIIEKRQSVAFWCNPISGHATLYWYQQILGQGPKLLIQFQNNGVVDDSQLPKDRFSAERLKGVDSTLKIQPAKLEDSAVYLCASSPPVRGSKETQYFGPGTRLLVL.

A note on this clone: The junction shows a germline mismatch at one end, possibly a read error. The chain uses TRBV7-9 and TRBJ2-7, with D possibly being TRBD1 (7 bases). This CDR3 is built from 14 residues. Germline values: CDR1 SEHNR, CDR2 FQNEAQ (reference sequence). The CDR3 is CASSLGGGGDEQCF. CDR3 DNA sequence: TGTGCCAGCAGCTTAGGAGGGGGCGGGGACGAGCAGTGCTTC.

The genes are TRBV28 and TRBJ2-2; D perhaps matches TRBD2 (7 bases). The ends were cut back, 1 base at V and 2 bases at J, with 29 bases in the middle. This CDR3 has 22 amino acids. Germline V gene sequence: CDR1 MDHEN, CDR2 SYDVKM. CDR3 in amino acids: CASSLLSGEPGAFRVNTGELFF. Written as DNA, the CDR3 is TGTGCCAGCAGTTTATTGAGCGGGGAACCGGGGGCATTTCGGGTAAACACCGGGGAGCTGTTTTTT.

The chain employs TRBV7-2 and TRBJ1-3, with D perhaps matching TRBD1 (6 bases). In germline, CDR1 is SGHTA, CDR2 FQGNSA. The CDR3 length is 17 residues. Trimming shortened V by 1 base and J by 0 bases, and 13 bases separated the two germline ends. In nucleotides, the CDR3 is TGTGCCAGCAGCTTAGACAGGGCCTCCTTCTCTGGAAACACCATATATTTT. Translated, it gives CASSLDRASFSGNTIYF.

The rearrangement links TRBV12-5 to TRBJ2-3, with TRBD2 identical over 10 bases. V was clipped by 2 bases and J by 3 bases; unmatched bases: 5. Per germline, CDR1 LGHNT and CDR2 FRNRAP. CDR3 size: 16 residues. The CDR3 here is CASGLRSSGSTDTQYF. The CDR3 bases are TGTGCTAGTGGTTTGAGGTCTAGCGGGAGTACAGATACGCAGTATTTT.

The chain links TRBV30 to TRBJ2-7, with 7 positions matching TRBD2. CDR1 is GTSNPN and CDR2 is SVGIG in the germline V gene (reference sequence). V shed 5 bases, J shed 4 bases, and the junction held 8 bases outside the gene matches. The CDR3 covers 13 residues. CDR3 sequence reads: CAWGGTKLYEQYF. CDR3 nucleotides: TGTGCCTGGGGGGGGACTAAGCTATACGAGCAGTACTTC.

J is TRBJ2-5 and V is TRBV4-1; D is perhaps TRBD1 (6 bases). With the DNA end fitting TRBJ2-7 better, the J assignment may be wrong. Germline V gene lookup returns CDR1 MGHRA and CDR2 YSYEKL. CDR3 length equals 14 residues. The CDR3 region is CASSQNNRADEQYF. CDR3 coding DNA: TGCGCCAGCAGCCAAAACAACAGGGCCGACGAGCAGTACTTC.